This TCR beta chain is drawn from a study of early T cells in non-severe SARS-CoV-2 infection. The table lists this clonotype with many counts. Researchers attached unique molecular identifiers to individual cDNA molecules. TCRdb re-called the 5' RACE reads with MiXCR, one entry per CDR3 protein. The sample yields around 30,000 distinct CDR3 sequences, 5.5% to 7.5% seen once. Germline assignment: CDR1 MNHEY and CDR2 SVGAGI. The length of the CDR3 is 16 residues. V lost 5 bases, J lost 4 bases, and 10 bases stayed unmatched. Sequenced material: whole blood. This chain connects TRBV6-5 to TRBJ2-1, with 8 bases that match TRBD2. The receptor's source is an adult who was a healthcare worker with PCR-confirmed SARS-CoV-2 infection or an uninfected control (not recorded which). For the CDR3, the DNA is TGTGCCAGCAGTCACCCAAAGCGGGGGCCATACAATGAGCAGTTCTTC. Translated, it gives CASSHPKRGPYNEQFF.